These T cell receptor beta chains were read from a single sample in a study of T cells in Graves' hyperthyroidism and ophthalmopathy. Using its own MiXCR run on the multiplex PCR reads, TCRdb lists one record per CDR3 protein. The sample carries around 300,000 distinct CDR3 sequences, approximately 14% recorded once. Specimen: blood. The receptors derive from a woman in her 40s with Graves' hyperthyroidism. Both conserved end residues are part of each CDR3. D genes are given only for firm matches. Rows may omit the clone size; those that give it use once, few, many or a size class.

V	size	D	J	DNA	CDR3
TRBV19	-	TRBD2	TRBJ2-1	TGTGCCGTAAGAGGTAGCGGGGGGAATGAGCAGTTCTTC	CAVRGSGGNEQFF
TRBV6-2/TRBV6-3	-	-	TRBJ2-2	TGTGCCAGCAGCGAGTACACCGGGGAGCTGTTTTTT	CASSEYTGELFF
TRBV13	many	-	TRBJ2-5	TGTGCCAGCAGCCCGACAGGGAGGGTTTCTGAGACCCAGTACTTC	CASSPTGRVSETQYF
TRBV16	-	-	TRBJ1-2	TGTGCCAGCAGCCAGCCCCCCACCTATGGCTACACCTTC	CASSQPPTYGYTF
TRBV19	-	TRBD2	TRBJ2-1	TGTGCCAGCACTCCTAGCGGGAGGTACAATGAGCAGTTCTTC	CASTPSGRYNEQFF
TRBV5-5	many	-	TRBJ1-1	TGTGCCAGCAGCTTGGCCGGCCAAAGGGGGTTGGACACTGAAGCTTTCTTT	CASSLAGQRGLDTEAFF
TRBV2	many	-	TRBJ2-5	TGTGCCAGCTTGGCGAGTTTGTCAGGGCCAGAGACCCAGTACTTC	CASLASLSGPETQYF
TRBV20-1	many	-	TRBJ1-5	TGCAGTGCTAGAGAATATTCGAGCAATCAGCCCCAGCATTTT	CSAREYSSNQPQHF
TRBV20-1	many	TRBD1	TRBJ1-1	TGCAGTGCTAAGAGACAGGGGCTGAACACTGAAGCTTTCTTT	CSAKRQGLNTEAFF
TRBV27	many	-	TRBJ1-2	TGTGCCAGCAGTTTAGGAGGCTATCCCTATGGCTACACCTTC	CASSLGGYPYGYTF
TRBV18	many	-	TRBJ1-1	TGTGCCAGCTCACCACCGGGGGGGAGCACTGAAGCTTTCTTT	CASSPPGGSTEAFF
TRBV27	few	TRBD1	TRBJ1-6	TGTGCCAGCAGCCGGGACAGAGCGCAACCCCTCCACTTT	CASSRDRAQPLHF
TRBV4-1	once	-	TRBJ2-7	TGCGCCAGCAGCCAAGCTGAAACAGCGGGCTACGAGCAGTACTTC	CASSQAETAGYEQYF
TRBV24-1	few	-	TRBJ2-5	TGTGCCACCAGTGATTTCGGCAGCCGTTTGTACTTC	CATSDFGSRLYF
TRBV7-8	many	TRBD1	TRBJ1-4	TGTGCCAGCAGCGTTTCCGGGACAGGGGGGGAAAAACTGTTTTTT	CASSVSGTGGEKLFF
TRBV6-1	-	TRBD1	TRBJ2-2	TGTGCCAGCAGACCTGACAGGGGAAACACCGGGGAGCTGTTTTTT	CASRPDRGNTGELFF
TRBV3-1	few	TRBD1	TRBJ2-4	TGTGCCAGCAGCCTACAGGGGTTAGCCAAAAACATTCAGTACTTC	CASSLQGLAKNIQYF
TRBV12-3/TRBV12-4	many	-	TRBJ2-1	TGTGCCAGCAGTCTGACTAGTTCCTACAATGAGCAGTTCTTC	CASSLTSSYNEQFF
TRBV2	many	TRBD1	TRBJ1-1	TGTGCCAGCAGACCGACAGGGTTGAACACTGAAGCTTTCTTT	CASRPTGLNTEAFF
TRBV4-2	many	-	TRBJ1-5	TGTGCCAGCAGCCAAGATCTAGGGGGAGGGCAGCCCCAGCATTTT	CASSQDLGGGQPQHF
TRBV7-2	-	TRBD1	TRBJ1-4	TGTGCCAGCAGCTTGAGCGGGACAGGGATTGGAGAAAAACTGTTTTTT	CASSLSGTGIGEKLFF
TRBV4-1	few	-	TRBJ1-2	TGCGCCAGCAGCCAAGGCTTTCTCGGAGGGGGAGCCCCCTTCAACTATGGCTACACCTTC	CASSQGFLGGGAPFNYGYTF
TRBV10-3	-	TRBD2	TRBJ2-6	TGTGCCATCAGGGGGGGGTACTCTGGGGCCAACGTCCTGACTTTC	CAIRGGYSGANVLTF
TRBV4-1	-	-	TRBJ1-1	TGCGCCAGCAGCCAAGAGTTACGGGGGACTGAAGCTTTCTTT	CASSQELRGTEAFF
TRBV2	many	TRBD1	TRBJ1-4	TGTGCCAGCAGTGGAGAGACAGGGATGGACGAAAAACTGTTTTTT	CASSGETGMDEKLFF
TRBV6-5	many	-	TRBJ1-5	TGTGCCAGCAGTTACGGAGGGGGGGATCAGCCCCAGCATTTT	CASSYGGGDQPQHF
TRBV20-1	few	TRBD2	TRBJ2-3	TGCAGTGCTAGTGTTACTAGCGGGAGCACAGATACGCAGTATTTT	CSASVTSGSTDTQYF
TRBV20-1	many	-	TRBJ1-5	TGCAGTGCTAGTTGGCTTCGAAACAATCAGCCCCAGCATTTT	CSASWLRNNQPQHF
TRBV15	-	TRBD2	TRBJ2-2	TGTGCCACCAGCCGACGGACTAGCGGAGGGAACACCGGGGAGCTGTTTTTT	CATSRRTSGGNTGELFF
TRBV4-1	-	-	TRBJ2-3	TGCGCCAGCAGCCAAGTTCAACAGGGGGGGAGCACAGATACGCAGTATTTT	CASSQVQQGGSTDTQYF
TRBV20-1	many	-	TRBJ1-3	TGCAGTGCTAGAAACATACGCGATAATACGGACACCATATATTTT	CSARNIRDNTDTIYF
TRBV5-8	-	-	TRBJ2-2	TGTGCCTCATTTTCCCGGGCTCTGAACACCGGGGAGCTGTTTTTT	CASFSRALNTGELFF
TRBV28	many	-	TRBJ2-7	TGTGCCAGCAGGCCCACCGGCTACGAGCAGTACTTC	CASRPTGYEQYF
TRBV20-1	many	TRBD2	TRBJ2-1	TGCAGTGCTAGGCCGGGAGGGGCATACAATGAGCAGTTCTTC	CSARPGGAYNEQFF
TRBV29-1	many	TRBD1	TRBJ1-1	TGCAGCGTTGAAGATGGTACAGGGGGCACTGAAGCTTTCTTT	CSVEDGTGGTEAFF
TRBV2	many	-	TRBJ1-5	TGTGCCAGTGGGGAGGGGGAGCACAATCAGCCCCAGCATTTT	CASGEGEHNQPQHF
TRBV20-1	many	-	TRBJ2-7	TGCAGTGCTAGAGATGGGTCCAGGGTCTTTGCCTACGAGCAGTACTTC	CSARDGSRVFAYEQYF
TRBV30	many	-	TRBJ1-3	TGTGCCTGGAGTGTACAGAGATCGGGTGGAAACACCATATATTTT	CAWSVQRSGGNTIYF
TRBV10-3	many	TRBD1	TRBJ2-3	TGTGCCATCAGTGAGCGGACAGGGGTAGGCACAGATACGCAGTATTTT	CAISERTGVGTDTQYF
TRBV28	many	-	TRBJ1-2	TGTGCCACAGGGGCGGAGATCTATGGCTACACCTTC	CATGAEIYGYTF
TRBV18	many	-	TRBJ1-1	TGTGCCAGCTCAGCCGATTCGAACACTGAAGCTTTCTTT	CASSADSNTEAFF
TRBV12-3/TRBV12-4	many	TRBD2	TRBJ2-7	TGTGCCAGCAGTTGGACTAGCGGTGAGCAGTACTTC	CASSWTSGEQYF
TRBV6-1	-	-	TRBJ1-5	TGTGCCACGGGGGGCGTTCAGCCCCAGCATTTT	CATGGVQPQHF
TRBV12-3/TRBV12-4	-	TRBD1	TRBJ1-5	TGTGCCAGCAGTGGACAGGGTTTGAAGCAGCCCCAGCATTTT	CASSGQGLKQPQHF
TRBV6-1	-	TRBD1	TRBJ1-1	TGTGCCAGCAGTAAGGGACAGTTTTTTGCTGAAGCTTTCTTT	CASSKGQFFAEAFF
TRBV12-3/TRBV12-4	-	-	TRBJ1-1	TGTGCCAGCAGCTATTACGGGGGAGCTTTCTTT	CASSYYGGAFF
TRBV28	many	TRBD2	TRBJ2-7	TGTGCCAGCAATCCGGGACTAGAGATCTACGAGCAGTACTTC	CASNPGLEIYEQYF
TRBV7-2	few	-	TRBJ2-7	TGTGCCAGCACCCTTCTTCCGGGAAGCTACGAGCAGTACTTC	CASTLLPGSYEQYF
TRBV12-3/TRBV12-4	many	-	TRBJ2-7	TGTGCCAGCAGTCAGATCCCCTTTCGGACCTACGAGCAGTACTTC	CASSQIPFRTYEQYF
TRBV19	-	-	TRBJ2-5	TGTGCCAGTAGTATAATCAGTGACCAAGAGACCCAGTACTTC	CASSIISDQETQYF
TRBV29-1	many	TRBD2	TRBJ2-5	TGCAGCGCCGAGCGGGATCAAGAGACCCAGTACTTC	CSAERDQETQYF
TRBV25-1	many	-	TRBJ2-7	TGTGCCAGCAGTGAATCCCAGGGCCGGGGGTACGAGCAGTACTTC	CASSESQGRGYEQYF
TRBV7-9	few	-	TRBJ2-7	TGTGCCAGCAGCTCAGTCCGGGACAACCACTACGAGCAGTACTTC	CASSSVRDNHYEQYF
TRBV28	many	TRBD1	TRBJ2-5	TGTGCCAGTAGACAGGGAGTGCAAGAGACCCAGTACTTC	CASRQGVQETQYF
TRBV6-2/TRBV6-3	-	TRBD1	TRBJ2-7	TGTGCCAGCAGTTACCGGGACAGGGGCTACGAGCAGTACTTC	CASSYRDRGYEQYF